This T cell receptor (beta chain) was found in a study of blood T cell repertoires in COVID-19. About the study: PBMCs, B-cell-depleted T cells, or T cells provided the cDNA or gDNA that made up the material.

Participants came from about two dozen US areas, aged about 18 to 89 years. Assignments of participants to cohorts depended upon their own reported clinical history. Germline V CDR1 and CDR2: SGHAT, FQDESV (reference sequence). This CDR3 has 16 amino acids. The trim removed 3 bases at V and 4 bases at J, leaving 9 bases unmatched. Here immunoSEQ multiplex PCR was the method, and the copy in TCRdb shows in-frame clones only, minus some. The sample shows 250,000 to 350,000 clones, more than 75% of them seen only once. The rearrangement joins TRBV11-1 to TRBJ2-5; TRBD2 matches at 9 bases. This TCR derives from a woman aged 55-69 years in a cohort exposed to, infected with or recovered from COVID-19 (not recorded which). The sequencing sample was made of PBMCs or T cells enriched from blood (not recorded which). CDR3 nucleotide sequence: TGTGCCAGCAGCTTTATTAGCGGGAGAAGAGGAGAGACCCAGTACTTC. Translating gives CASSFISGRRGETQYF.